A selection of T cell receptor beta chains follows, all from one sample in a study of PD-1 blockade in classical Hodgkin lymphoma. The data were produced by immunoSEQ multiplex PCR, yet TCRdb's version contains in-frame clones alone and is incomplete. The sample has 20,000 to 25,000 clones, around three quarters seen once. This specimen was peripheral blood mononuclear cells (PBMCs), taken before the second cycle of nivolumab. These receptors all come from a human donor with classical Hodgkin lymphoma. Each CDR3 is given with its conserved first and last residue. A D gene is named only where the DNA matches it firmly. Clone size, where shown, is once, few, many, or a class for clones that have expanded.

clone_size j_call d_call v_call cdr3_nt cdr3_aa
- TRBJ2-2 - TRBV9 TGTGCCAGCAATCGCGCAGTTAGCAGCACCGGGGAGCTGTTTTTT CASNRAVSSTGELFF
- TRBJ2-7 - TRBV6-1 TGTGCCAGCAGTGAAATCCCCGGGTACGAGCAGTACTTC CASSEIPGYEQYF
- TRBJ2-7 TRBD1 TRBV4-1 TGCGCCAGCAGCTCCGGACCGGGACAGGCAAACTACGAGCAGTACTTC CASSSGPGQANYEQYF
- TRBJ2-7 TRBD2 TRBV6-5 TGTGCCAGCACTGAAACCGGGACTAACGAGCAGTACTTC CASTETGTNEQYF
once TRBJ2-1 - TRBV7-2 TGTGCCAGCAGCACCGTCAAGAAATACTACAATGAGCAGTTCTTC CASSTVKKYYNEQFF
- TRBJ1-2 TRBD1 TRBV7-9 TGTGCCAGCAGTTCTGACAGGGGTTATGGCTACACCTTC CASSSDRGYGYTF
- TRBJ2-7 - TRBV5-4 TGTGCCAGCAGCTTGGTCGGAAACTTGAACGAGCAGTACTTC CASSLVGNLNEQYF
- TRBJ2-1 - TRBV4-2 TGTGCCAGCAGCCTTCAGTCCTACAATGAGCAGTTCTTC CASSLQSYNEQFF
- TRBJ1-3 - TRBV28 TGTGCCAGCAAGCGGAATCTTAGGACAGAGGCTGGAAACACCATATATTTT CASKRNLRTEAGNTIYF
few TRBJ1-5 - TRBV7-2 TGTGCCAGCAGGGCAGGGAATAGCAATCAGCCCCAGCATTTT CASRAGNSNQPQHF
few TRBJ1-1 - TRBV18 TGTGCCAGTTCCCAGGTCGGCACTGAAGCTTTCTTT CASSQVGTEAFF
- TRBJ2-7 - TRBV19 TGTGCCAGTAGTATCGCCGGGAGTTCCTACGAGCAGTACTTC CASSIAGSSYEQYF
- TRBJ2-3 - TRBV7-2 TGTGCCAGCAGCAAACGCGGACAGTCAGATACGCAGTATTTT CASSKRGQSDTQYF
- TRBJ2-7 - TRBV6-1 TGTGCCAGCAGTGAATTGGGCAGAACCTACGAGCAGTACTTC CASSELGRTYEQYF
few TRBJ2-2 - TRBV7-9 TGTGCCAGCAGCCGCACACTGGACAGTTACGCGGTCGGGGAGCTGTTTTTT CASSRTLDSYAVGELFF
- TRBJ1-2 TRBD1 TRBV18 TGTGCCAGCTCACCAATTTCGGACAGGGGCTATGGCTACACCTTC CASSPISDRGYGYTF
- TRBJ2-7 TRBD2 TRBV7-2 TGTGCCAGCAGCCTCAGGGGGACTAGCGGCTCCTACGAGCAGTACTTC CASSLRGTSGSYEQYF
- TRBJ2-1 TRBD2 TRBV10-3 TGTGCCATCAGCGCCCCGGGGGTAGCGGGAGGTTATAATGAGCAGTTCTTC CAISAPGVAGGYNEQFF
- TRBJ2-1 - TRBV19 TGTGCCAGTAGTATAGGGGGTGGTACTGAGCAGTTCTTC CASSIGGGTEQFF
- TRBJ1-2 - TRBV5-5 TGTGCCAGCAGCTTGGTCCCGGAGGGCTCTGGCTACACCTTC CASSLVPEGSGYTF
- TRBJ2-1 - TRBV6-1 TGTGCCAGCAGGATTTTGATGGCGGGTGAGCAGTTCTTC CASRILMAGEQFF
- TRBJ1-5 TRBD1 TRBV9 TGTGCCAGCAGCGTAGAGTTGGAGGCGGGACAGCCGTCCCGACTGATGCCCCAGCATTTT CASSVELEAGQPSRLMPQHF
once TRBJ2-1 - TRBV19 TGTGCCAGTAGTATGGGGCAGGGCCTACGGGATGAGCAGTTCTTC CASSMGQGLRDEQFF
- TRBJ2-7 TRBD2 TRBV19 TGTGCCAGTAGTATTGTGGGGACTAGCGGGACGGGAGAGCAGTACTTC CASSIVGTSGTGEQYF
- TRBJ2-1 - TRBV5-4 TGTGCCAGCAGCCCCAGCGGAGCCAGCTCCTACAATGAGCAGTTCTTC CASSPSGASSYNEQFF
- TRBJ2-7 - TRBV6-5 TGTGCCAGCAGTTACGCTAGCGTCAACTCCGAGCAGTACTTC CASSYASVNSEQYF
- TRBJ1-5 - TRBV2 TGTGCCAGCAGCTTCGATGGGGCCAGCAATCAGCCCCAGCATTTT CASSFDGASNQPQHF
- TRBJ2-2 TRBD2 TRBV5-1 TGCGCCAGCAGCTTGTTAACTAGCGGGAGCTACACCGGGGAGCTGTTTTTT CASSLLTSGSYTGELFF
- TRBJ1-5 - TRBV9 TGTGCCAGCAGCGTAGGTCTCTTGGGTATTCAGCCCCAGCATTTT CASSVGLLGIQPQHF
- TRBJ2-3 - TRBV6-4 TGTGCCAGCAGTGACTCAATCCTACACACAGATACGCAGTATTTT CASSDSILHTDTQYF
- TRBJ2-7 TRBD2 TRBV28 TGTGCCAGCAGCCTGGGACTAGCGCACTACGAGCAGTACTTC CASSLGLAHYEQYF
- TRBJ2-1 TRBD2 TRBV18 TGTGCCAGCTCACCTTTGACTAGCGGGAGCTACAATGAGCAGTTCTTC CASSPLTSGSYNEQFF
- TRBJ2-1 TRBD2 TRBV5-1 TGCGCCAGCAGCTCGGAACCGGGACTAGCGGGATACAATGAGCAGTTCTTC CASSSEPGLAGYNEQFF
- TRBJ2-6 - TRBV2 TGTGCCAGCAGGAGCTCTGGGGCCAACGTCCTGACTTTC CASRSSGANVLTF
- TRBJ2-1 TRBD1 TRBV29-1 TGCAGCGCCCTGGGGCACCGGGACAGGGTTTTGGATGAGCAGTTCTTC CSALGHRDRVLDEQFF
- TRBJ2-6 - TRBV28 TGTGCCAGCAGGGTCCGGAGTCTTCTTGGGGCCAACGTCCTGACTTTC CASRVRSLLGANVLTF
once TRBJ2-5 TRBD2 TRBV7-9 TGTGCCAGCAGCTTGACTAGCGGGAAAGAGACCCAGTACTTC CASSLTSGKETQYF
- TRBJ2-3 TRBD1 TRBV28 TGTGCCAGCGGCCCTGGACAGGGATGGACAGATACGCAGTATTTT CASGPGQGWTDTQYF
- TRBJ1-1 - TRBV6-1 TGTGCCAGCAGTAACACGATCACTGAAGCTTTCTTT CASSNTITEAFF
- TRBJ1-5 - TRBV11-2 TGTGCCAGCAGCCTAGGCTTGGGGCCTCTTCAGCCCCAGCATTTT CASSLGLGPLQPQHF
- TRBJ2-1 TRBD1 TRBV5-1 TGCGCCAGCAGCCCCGTCGGACAGGGCAGGGTCAATGAGCAGTTCTTC CASSPVGQGRVNEQFF
- TRBJ2-4 - TRBV27 TGTGCCAGCAGTTTATCGCCGGCCAAAAACATTCAGTACTTC CASSLSPAKNIQYF
- TRBJ1-1 - TRBV19 TGTGCCAGTAGTGAGAACACTGAAGCTTTCTTT CASSENTEAFF
- TRBJ2-5 - TRBV19 TGTGCCAGTAGTATAGAATTGGCAGGTAATAGGGAGACCCAGTACTTC CASSIELAGNRETQYF
- TRBJ2-3 TRBD2 TRBV5-4 TGTGCCAGCAAAACGCTACACCTAGCGGGACGCACAGATACGCAGTATTTT CASKTLHLAGRTDTQYF
- TRBJ2-1 - TRBV9 TGTGCCAGCAGCGTGACGGCTAGCCCTAATGAGCAGTTCTTC CASSVTASPNEQFF
- TRBJ2-1 TRBD2 TRBV10-3 TGTGCCATCAGTGAGGGGCTAGCGGGAGTCACCTACAATGAGCAGTTCTTC CAISEGLAGVTYNEQFF
- TRBJ2-7 - TRBV7-9 TGTGCCAGCAGCTTAGCCCATGGGTCGGGGTCCTACGAGCAGTACTTC CASSLAHGSGSYEQYF
- TRBJ1-2 - TRBV18 TGTGCCAGCTCACCAATTAGGTCAGATAACTATGGCTACACCTTC CASSPIRSDNYGYTF
few TRBJ1-2 - TRBV27 TGTGCCAGTAGACGCGGTTCGTCCTATGGCTACACCTTC CASRRGSSYGYTF
- TRBJ2-3 TRBD2 TRBV19 TGTGCCAGTAGTGAGCGGGAGACGGGAGATACGCAGTATTTT CASSERETGDTQYF
- TRBJ2-2 - TRBV10-3 TGTGCCATCAGTGAGTCGGGGGCTACCGGGGAGCTGTTTTTT CAISESGATGELFF
medium-sized TRBJ2-7 - TRBV30 TGTGCCTGGGGACATAATTACGAGCAGTACTTC CAWGHNYEQYF
- TRBJ2-7 - TRBV15 TGTGCCACCAGCAGATATGTAGAAGACGAGCAGTACTTC CATSRYVEDEQYF
- TRBJ1-5 - TRBV6-1 TGTGCCAGCAGTGAGCGGGAGGAGGATCAGCCCCAGCATTTT CASSEREEDQPQHF